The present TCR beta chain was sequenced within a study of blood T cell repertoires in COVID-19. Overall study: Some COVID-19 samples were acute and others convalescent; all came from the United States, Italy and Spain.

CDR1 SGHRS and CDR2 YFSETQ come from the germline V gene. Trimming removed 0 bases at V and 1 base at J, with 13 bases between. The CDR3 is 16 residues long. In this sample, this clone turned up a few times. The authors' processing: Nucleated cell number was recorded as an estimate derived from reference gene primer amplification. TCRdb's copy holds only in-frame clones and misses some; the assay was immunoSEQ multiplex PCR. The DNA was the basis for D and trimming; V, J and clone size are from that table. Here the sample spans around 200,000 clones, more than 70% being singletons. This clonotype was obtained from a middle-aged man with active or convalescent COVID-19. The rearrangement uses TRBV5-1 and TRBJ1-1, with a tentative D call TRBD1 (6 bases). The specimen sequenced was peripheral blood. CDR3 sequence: CASSLEWGHANTEAFF. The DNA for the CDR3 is TGCGCCAGCAGCTTGGAATGGGGACACGCGAACACTGAAGCTTTCTTT.